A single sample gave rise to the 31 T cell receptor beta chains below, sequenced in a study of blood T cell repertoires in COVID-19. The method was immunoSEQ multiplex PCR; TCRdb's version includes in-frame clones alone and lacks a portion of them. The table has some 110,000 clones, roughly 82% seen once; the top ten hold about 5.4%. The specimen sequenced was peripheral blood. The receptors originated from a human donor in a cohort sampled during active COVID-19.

CDR3 region: CASSIPPSGRAGRETQYF. CDR3 bases: TGTGCCAGCAGTATTCCCCCTAGCGGGAGGGCCGGAAGGGAGACCCAGTACTTC. The V gene is TRBV6-2 or TRBV6-3, the J gene TRBJ2-5; 12 bases map to TRBD2. The V gene end was trimmed by 5 bases and the J gene end by 5 bases; junction bases not matched to a gene: 15. The CDR3 length is 18 residues. Germline CDR1 reads MNHEY; CDR2 reads SVGEGT.

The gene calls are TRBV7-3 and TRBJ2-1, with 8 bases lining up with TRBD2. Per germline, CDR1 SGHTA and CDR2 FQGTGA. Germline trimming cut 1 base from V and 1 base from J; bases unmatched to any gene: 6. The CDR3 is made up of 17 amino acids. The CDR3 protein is CASSLSPAGVSYNEQFF. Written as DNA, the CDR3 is TGTGCCAGCAGCTTAAGCCCAGCGGGAGTTTCCTACAATGAGCAGTTCTTC.

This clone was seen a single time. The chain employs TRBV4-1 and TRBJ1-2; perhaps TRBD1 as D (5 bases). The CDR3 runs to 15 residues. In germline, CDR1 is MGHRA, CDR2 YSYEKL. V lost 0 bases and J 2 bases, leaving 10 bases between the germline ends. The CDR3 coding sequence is TGCGCCAGCAGCCAAGATCCGACAGTGAACTATGGCTACACCTTC. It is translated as CASSQDPTVNYGYTF.

In DNA, the CDR3 is TGTGCCAGTAGTAGCCGACTAGCGGGAGCCTCCGAGCAGTACTTC. As protein: CASSSRLAGASEQYF. The chain couples TRBV19 to TRBJ2-7; 12 nucleotides agree with TRBD2. Trimming took 4 bases from V and 6 from J; bases not matched to a gene: 7. The CDR3 has 15 residues. In germline, CDR1 is LNHDA, CDR2 SQIVND (reference sequence).

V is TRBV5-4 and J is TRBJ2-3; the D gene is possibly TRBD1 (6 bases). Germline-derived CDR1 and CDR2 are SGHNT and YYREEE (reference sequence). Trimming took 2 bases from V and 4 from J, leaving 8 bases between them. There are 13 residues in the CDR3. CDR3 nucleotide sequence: TGTGCCAGCAGCTTACAGGGCTCAGATACGCAGTATTTT. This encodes CASSLQGSDTQYF. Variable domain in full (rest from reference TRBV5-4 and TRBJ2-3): ETGVTQSPTHLIKTRGQQVTLRCSSQSGHNTVSWYQQALGQGPQFIFQYYREEENGRGNFPPRFSGLQFPNYSSELNVNALELDDSALYLCASSLQGSDTQYFGPGTRLTVL.

CDR3 in DNA: TGTGCCAGTAGTAAAGCGGGGGGGGAGACCCAGTACTTC. It yields the protein CASSKAGGETQYF. This sequence joins TRBV19 and TRBJ2-5; 10 nucleotides match TRBD2. This CDR3 region has 13 residues. V was clipped by 4 bases and J by 5 bases; unmatched bases: 1. Germline V CDR1 and CDR2: LNHDA, SQIVND (reference sequence).

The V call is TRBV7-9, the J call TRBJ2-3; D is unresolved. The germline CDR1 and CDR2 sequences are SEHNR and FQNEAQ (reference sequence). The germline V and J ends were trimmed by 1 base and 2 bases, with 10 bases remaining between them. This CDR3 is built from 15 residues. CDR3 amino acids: CASSLVTVLTDTQYF. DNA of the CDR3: TGTGCCAGCAGCTTAGTAACAGTACTCACAGATACGCAGTATTTT.

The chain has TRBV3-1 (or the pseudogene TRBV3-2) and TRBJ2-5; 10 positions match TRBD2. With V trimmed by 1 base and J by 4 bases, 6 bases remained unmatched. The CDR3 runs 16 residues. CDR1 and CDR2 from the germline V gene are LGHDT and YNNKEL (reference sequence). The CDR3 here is CASSQVGAGGGETQYF. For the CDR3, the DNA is TGTGCCAGCAGCCAAGTAGGAGCGGGAGGGGGAGAGACCCAGTACTTC.

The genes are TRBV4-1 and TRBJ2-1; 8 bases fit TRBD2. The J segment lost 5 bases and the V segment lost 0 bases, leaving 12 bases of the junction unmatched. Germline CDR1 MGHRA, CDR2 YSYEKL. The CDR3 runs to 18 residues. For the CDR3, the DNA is TGCGCCAGCAGCCAAGATTCTCCCCTTAGCGGGATCGACAATGAGCAGTTCTTC. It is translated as CASSQDSPLSGIDNEQFF.

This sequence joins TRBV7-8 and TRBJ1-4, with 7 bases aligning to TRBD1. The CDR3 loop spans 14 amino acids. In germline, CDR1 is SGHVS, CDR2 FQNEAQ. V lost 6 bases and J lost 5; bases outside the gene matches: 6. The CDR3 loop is CASSSGTVNEKLFF. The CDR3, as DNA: TGTGCCAGCAGTTCAGGGACAGTCAATGAAAAACTGTTTTTT.

The CDR3 loop is CASSPGEGYGYTF. CDR3 nucleotide sequence: TGTGCCAGCAGCCCAGGGGAGGGCTATGGCTACACCTTC. The V and J genes are TRBV7-9 and TRBJ1-2; the D gene is possibly TRBD1 (6 bases). CDR1 and CDR2 from the germline V gene are SEHNR and FQNEAQ (reference sequence). The length of the CDR3 is 13 residues. V lost 5 bases to trimming and J lost 4 bases, with 11 bases between them.

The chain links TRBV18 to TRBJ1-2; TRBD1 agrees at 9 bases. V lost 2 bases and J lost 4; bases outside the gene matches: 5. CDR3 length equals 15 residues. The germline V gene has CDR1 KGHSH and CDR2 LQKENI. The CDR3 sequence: CASSPGTGTLYGYTF. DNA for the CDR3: TGTGCCAGCTCACCAGGGACAGGGACCCTCTATGGCTACACCTTC. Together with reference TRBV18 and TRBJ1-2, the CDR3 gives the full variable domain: NAGVMQNPRHLVRRRGQEARLRCSPMKGHSHVYWYRQLPEEGLKFMVYLQKENIIDESGMPKERFSAEFPKEGPSILRIQQVVRGDSAAYFCASSPGTGTLYGYTFGSGTRLTVV.

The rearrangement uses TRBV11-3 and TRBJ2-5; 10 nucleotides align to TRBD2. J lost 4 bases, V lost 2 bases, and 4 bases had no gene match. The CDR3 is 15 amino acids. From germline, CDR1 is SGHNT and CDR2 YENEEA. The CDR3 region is CASSLLAGDGETQYF. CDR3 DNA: TGTGCCAGCAGCTTACTAGCGGGAGATGGAGAGACCCAGTACTTC.

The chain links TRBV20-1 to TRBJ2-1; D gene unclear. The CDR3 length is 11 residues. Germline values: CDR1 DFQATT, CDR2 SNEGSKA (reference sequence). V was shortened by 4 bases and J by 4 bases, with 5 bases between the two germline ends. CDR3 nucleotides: TGCAGTGCTATCGAGTACAATGAGCAGTTCTTC. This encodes CSAIEYNEQFF.

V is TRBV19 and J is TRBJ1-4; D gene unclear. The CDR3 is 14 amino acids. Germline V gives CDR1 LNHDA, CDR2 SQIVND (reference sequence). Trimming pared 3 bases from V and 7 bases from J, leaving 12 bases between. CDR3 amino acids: CASSILWSGEKLFF. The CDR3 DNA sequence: TGTGCCAGTAGTATTCTCTGGTCGGGTGAAAAACTGTTTTTT.

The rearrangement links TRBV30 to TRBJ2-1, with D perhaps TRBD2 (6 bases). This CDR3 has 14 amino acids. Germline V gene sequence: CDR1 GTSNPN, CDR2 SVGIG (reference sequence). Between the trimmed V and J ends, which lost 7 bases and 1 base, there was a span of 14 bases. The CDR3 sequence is CAFGGLGSYNEQFF. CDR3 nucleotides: TGTGCCTTCGGAGGGCTGGGGTCCTACAATGAGCAGTTCTTC.

DNA for the CDR3: TGTGCCAGCTCTGTACTAGCGGTATACAATGAGCAGTTCTTC. Protein product: CASSVLAVYNEQFF. This sequence joins TRBV6-5 and TRBJ2-1, with 8 bases matching TRBD2. After removal of 8 bases from V and 4 bases from J, the junction contained 7 bases not matched to a gene. CDR3 length: 14 residues. Germline lookup yields CDR1 MNHEY and CDR2 SVGAGI.

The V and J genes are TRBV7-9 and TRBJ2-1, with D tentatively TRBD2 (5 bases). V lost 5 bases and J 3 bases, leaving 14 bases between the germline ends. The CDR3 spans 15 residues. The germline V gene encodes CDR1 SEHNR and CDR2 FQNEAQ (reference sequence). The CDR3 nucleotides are TGTGCCAGCAGCCCGAGGGCAAGAGGCTACAATGAGCAGTTCTTC. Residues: CASSPRARGYNEQFF.

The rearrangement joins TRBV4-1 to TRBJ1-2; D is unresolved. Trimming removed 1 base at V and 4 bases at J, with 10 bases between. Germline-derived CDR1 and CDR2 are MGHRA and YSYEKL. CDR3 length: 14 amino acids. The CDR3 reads CASSQASERYGYTF. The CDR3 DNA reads TGCGCCAGCAGCCAAGCCAGTGAACGCTATGGCTACACCTTC.

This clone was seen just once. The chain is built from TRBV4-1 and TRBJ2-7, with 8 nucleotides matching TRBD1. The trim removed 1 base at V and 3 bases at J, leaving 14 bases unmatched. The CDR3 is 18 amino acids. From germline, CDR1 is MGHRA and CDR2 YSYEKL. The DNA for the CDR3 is TGCGCCAGCAGCCAAGGGTGGGAACAGGGGGTGCTTATCTACGAGCAGTACTTC. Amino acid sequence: CASSQGWEQGVLIYEQYF.

For the CDR3, the DNA is TGTGCCAGCAGCTCATCCGGGACAGGGTTGAACACCGGGGAGCTGTTTTTT. Translated, it gives CASSSSGTGLNTGELFF. This sequence joins TRBV7-9 and TRBJ2-2; 9 bases map to TRBD1. CDR1 and CDR2 from the germline V gene are SEHNR and FQNEAQ (reference sequence). The trim removed 4 bases at V and 1 base at J, leaving 7 bases unmatched. The CDR3 consists of 17 residues.

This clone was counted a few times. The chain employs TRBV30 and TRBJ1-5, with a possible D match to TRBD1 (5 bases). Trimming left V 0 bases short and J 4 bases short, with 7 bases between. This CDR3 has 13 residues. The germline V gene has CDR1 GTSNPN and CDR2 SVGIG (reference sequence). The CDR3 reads CAWSVGPNQPQHF. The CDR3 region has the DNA TGTGCCTGGAGTGTGGGGCCAAATCAGCCCCAGCATTTT.

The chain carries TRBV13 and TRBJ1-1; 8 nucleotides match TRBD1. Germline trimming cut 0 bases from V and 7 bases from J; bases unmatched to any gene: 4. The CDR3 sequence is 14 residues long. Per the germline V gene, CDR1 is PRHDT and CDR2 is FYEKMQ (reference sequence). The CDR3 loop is CASSLGGGQGEAFF. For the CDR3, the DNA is TGTGCCAGCAGCTTAGGCGGAGGACAGGGTGAAGCTTTCTTT.

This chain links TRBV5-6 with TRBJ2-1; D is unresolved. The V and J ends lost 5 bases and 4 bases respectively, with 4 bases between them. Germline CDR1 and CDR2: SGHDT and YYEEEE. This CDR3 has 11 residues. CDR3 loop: CASSKYNEQFF. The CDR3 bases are TGTGCCAGCAGTAAATACAATGAGCAGTTCTTC.

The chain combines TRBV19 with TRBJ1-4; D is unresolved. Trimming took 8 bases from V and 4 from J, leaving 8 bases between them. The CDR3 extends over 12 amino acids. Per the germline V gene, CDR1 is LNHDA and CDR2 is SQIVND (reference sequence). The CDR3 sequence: CASAPVNEKLFF. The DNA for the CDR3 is TGTGCCAGTGCACCGGTTAATGAAAAACTGTTTTTT.

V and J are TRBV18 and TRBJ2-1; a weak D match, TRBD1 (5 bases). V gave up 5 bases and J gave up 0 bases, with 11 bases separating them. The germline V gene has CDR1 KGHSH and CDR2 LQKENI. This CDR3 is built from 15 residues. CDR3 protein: CASSSGQDSYNEQFF. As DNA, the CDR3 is TGTGCCAGCTCATCCGGACAAGACTCCTACAATGAGCAGTTCTTC.

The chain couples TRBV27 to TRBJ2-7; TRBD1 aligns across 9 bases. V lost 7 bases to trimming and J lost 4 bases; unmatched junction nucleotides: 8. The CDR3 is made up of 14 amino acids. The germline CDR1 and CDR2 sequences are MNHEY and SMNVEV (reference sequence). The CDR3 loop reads CASNPLDRGYEQYF. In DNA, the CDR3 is TGTGCCAGCAATCCTTTGGACAGGGGATACGAGCAGTACTTC.

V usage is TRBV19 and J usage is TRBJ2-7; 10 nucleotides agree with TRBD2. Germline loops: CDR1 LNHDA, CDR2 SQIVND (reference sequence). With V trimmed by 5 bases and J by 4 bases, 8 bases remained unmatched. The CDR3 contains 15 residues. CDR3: CASSVTGLALYEQYF. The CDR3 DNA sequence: TGTGCCAGTAGTGTAACGGGACTAGCGCTATACGAGCAGTACTTC.

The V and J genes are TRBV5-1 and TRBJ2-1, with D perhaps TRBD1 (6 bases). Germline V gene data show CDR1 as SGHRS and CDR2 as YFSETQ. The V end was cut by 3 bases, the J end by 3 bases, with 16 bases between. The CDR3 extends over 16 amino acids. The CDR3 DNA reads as TGCGCCAGCAGCTGGGGGCTCGGGACGGACTACAATGAGCAGTTCTTC. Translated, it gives CASSWGLGTDYNEQFF.

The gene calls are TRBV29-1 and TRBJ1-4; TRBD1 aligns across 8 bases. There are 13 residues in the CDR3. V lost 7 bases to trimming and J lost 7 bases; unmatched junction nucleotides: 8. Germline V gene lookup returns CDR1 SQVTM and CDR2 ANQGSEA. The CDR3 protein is CSAGVTGVEKLFF. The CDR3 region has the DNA TGCAGCGCGGGAGTGACAGGGGTTGAAAAACTGTTTTTT.

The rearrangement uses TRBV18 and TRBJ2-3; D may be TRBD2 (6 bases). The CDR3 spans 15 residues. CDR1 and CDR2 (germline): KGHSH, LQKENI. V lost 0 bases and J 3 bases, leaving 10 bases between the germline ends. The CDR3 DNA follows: TGTGCCAGCTCACCACCTTCCAGCGGGACAGATACGCAGTATTTT. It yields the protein CASSPPSSGTDTQYF.